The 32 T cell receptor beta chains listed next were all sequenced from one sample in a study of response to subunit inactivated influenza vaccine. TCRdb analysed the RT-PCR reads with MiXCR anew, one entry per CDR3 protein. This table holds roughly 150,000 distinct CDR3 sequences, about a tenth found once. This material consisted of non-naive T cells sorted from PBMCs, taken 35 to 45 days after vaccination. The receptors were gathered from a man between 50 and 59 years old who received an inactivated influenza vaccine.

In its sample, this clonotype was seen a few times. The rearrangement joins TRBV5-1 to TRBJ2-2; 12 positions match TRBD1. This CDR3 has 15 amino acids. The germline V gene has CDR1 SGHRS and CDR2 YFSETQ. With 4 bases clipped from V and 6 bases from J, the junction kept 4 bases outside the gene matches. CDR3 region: CASSRDRGQAGELFF. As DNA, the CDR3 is TGCGCCAGCAGCCGGGACAGGGGGCAAGCCGGGGAGCTGTTTTTT. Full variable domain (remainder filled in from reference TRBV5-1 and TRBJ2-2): KAGVTQTPRYLIKTRGQQVTLSCSPISGHRSVSWYQQTPGQGLQFLFEYFSETQRNKGNFPGRFSGRQFSNSRSEMNVSTLELGDSALYLCASSRDRGQAGELFFGEGSRLTVL.

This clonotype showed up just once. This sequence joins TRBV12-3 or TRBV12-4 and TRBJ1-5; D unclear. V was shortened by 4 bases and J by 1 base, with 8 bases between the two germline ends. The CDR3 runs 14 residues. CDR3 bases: TGTGCCAGCAGTTCCCCGTGGAGCAATCAGCCCCAGCATTTT. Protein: CASSSPWSNQPQHF.

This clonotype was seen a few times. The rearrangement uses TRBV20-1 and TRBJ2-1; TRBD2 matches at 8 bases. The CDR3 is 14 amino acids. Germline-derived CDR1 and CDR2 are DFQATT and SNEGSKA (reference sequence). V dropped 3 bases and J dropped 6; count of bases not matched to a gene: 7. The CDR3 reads CSARGGTSLNEQFF. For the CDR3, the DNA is TGCAGTGCTAGGGGCGGGACTAGTCTCAATGAGCAGTTCTTC.

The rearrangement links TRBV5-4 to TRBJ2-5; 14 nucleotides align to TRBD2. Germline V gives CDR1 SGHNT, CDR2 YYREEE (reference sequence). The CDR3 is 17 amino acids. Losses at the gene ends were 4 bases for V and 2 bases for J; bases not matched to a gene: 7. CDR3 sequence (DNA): TGTGCCAGCAGCGCCGGGACTAGCGGGAGTGGGCAAGAGACCCAGTACTTC. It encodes CASSAGTSGSGQETQYF.

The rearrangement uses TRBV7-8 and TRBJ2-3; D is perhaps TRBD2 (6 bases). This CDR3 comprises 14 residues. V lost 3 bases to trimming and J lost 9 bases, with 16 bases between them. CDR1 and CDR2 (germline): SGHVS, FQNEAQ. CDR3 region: CASSLNQDYQTQYF. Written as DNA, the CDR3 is TGTGCCAGCAGCTTGAACCAGGACTACCAGACGCAGTATTTT. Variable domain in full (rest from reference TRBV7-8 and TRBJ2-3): GAGVSQSPRYKVAKRGQDVALRCDPISGHVSLFWYQQALGQGPEFLTYFQNEAQLDKSGLPSDRFFAERPEGSVSTLKIQRTQQEDSAVYLCASSLNQDYQTQYFGPGTRLTVL.

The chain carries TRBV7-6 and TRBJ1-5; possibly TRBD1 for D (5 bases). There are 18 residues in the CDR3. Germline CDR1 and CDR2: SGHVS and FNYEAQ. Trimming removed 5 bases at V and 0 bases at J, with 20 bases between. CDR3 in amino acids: CASSPGTGGFNSNQPQHF. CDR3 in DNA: TGTGCCAGCAGCCCTGGTACAGGAGGATTTAATAGCAATCAGCCCCAGCATTTT.

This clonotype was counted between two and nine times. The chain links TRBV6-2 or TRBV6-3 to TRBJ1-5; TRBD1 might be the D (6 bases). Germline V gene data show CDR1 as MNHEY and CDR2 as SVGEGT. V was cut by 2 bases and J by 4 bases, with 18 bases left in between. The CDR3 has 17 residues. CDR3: CASSYAQGLGGNQPQHF. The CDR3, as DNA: TGTGCCAGCAGTTACGCTCAGGGGCTAGGCGGTAATCAGCCCCAGCATTTT.

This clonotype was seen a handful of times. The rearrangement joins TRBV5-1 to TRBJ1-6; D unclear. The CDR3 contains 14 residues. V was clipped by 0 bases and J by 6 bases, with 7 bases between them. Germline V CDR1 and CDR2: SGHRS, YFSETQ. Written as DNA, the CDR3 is TGCGCCAGCAGCTTGGATGGGGTTAATTCACCCCTCCACTTT. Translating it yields CASSLDGVNSPLHF.

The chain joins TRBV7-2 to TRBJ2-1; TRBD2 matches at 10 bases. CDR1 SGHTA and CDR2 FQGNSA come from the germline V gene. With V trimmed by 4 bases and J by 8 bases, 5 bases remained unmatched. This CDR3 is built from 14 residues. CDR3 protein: CASSYYGTSDEQFF. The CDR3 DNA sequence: TGTGCCAGCAGCTATTACGGGACTAGCGATGAGCAGTTCTTC.

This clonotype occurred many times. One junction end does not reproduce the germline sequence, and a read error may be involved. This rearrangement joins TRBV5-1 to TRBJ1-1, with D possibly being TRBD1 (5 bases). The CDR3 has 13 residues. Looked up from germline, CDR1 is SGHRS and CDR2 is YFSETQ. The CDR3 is CASSLVAGPDAFF. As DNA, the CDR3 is TGCGCCAGCAGCTTGGTGGCAGGGCCTGACGCTTTCTTT.

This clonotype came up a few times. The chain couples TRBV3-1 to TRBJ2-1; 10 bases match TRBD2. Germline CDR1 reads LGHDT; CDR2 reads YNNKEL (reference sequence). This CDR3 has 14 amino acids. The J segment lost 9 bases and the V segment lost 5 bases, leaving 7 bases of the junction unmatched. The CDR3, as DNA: TGTGCCAGCAGCGGCAGCGGGAGGGCAACTGAGCAGTTCTTC. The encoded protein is CASSGSGRATEQFF.

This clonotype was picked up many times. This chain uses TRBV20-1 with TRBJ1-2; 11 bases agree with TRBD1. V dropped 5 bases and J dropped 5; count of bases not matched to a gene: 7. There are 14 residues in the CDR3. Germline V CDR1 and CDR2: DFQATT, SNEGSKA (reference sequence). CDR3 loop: CSAPPGTGGYGYTF. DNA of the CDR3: TGCAGTGCTCCTCCCGGGACAGGGGGTTATGGCTACACCTTC.

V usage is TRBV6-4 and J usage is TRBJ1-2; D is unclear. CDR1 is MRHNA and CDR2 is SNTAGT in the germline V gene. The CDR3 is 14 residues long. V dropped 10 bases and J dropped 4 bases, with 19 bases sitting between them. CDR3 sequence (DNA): TGTGCCATCAAGATAGGTTACGGAGGCTATGGCTACACCTTC. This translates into CAIKIGYGGYGYTF.

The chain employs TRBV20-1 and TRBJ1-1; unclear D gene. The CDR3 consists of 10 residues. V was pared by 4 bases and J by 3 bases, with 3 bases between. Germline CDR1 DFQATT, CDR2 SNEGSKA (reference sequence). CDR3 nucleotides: TGCAGTGCTATAGACACTGAAGCTTTCTTT. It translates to CSAIDTEAFF.

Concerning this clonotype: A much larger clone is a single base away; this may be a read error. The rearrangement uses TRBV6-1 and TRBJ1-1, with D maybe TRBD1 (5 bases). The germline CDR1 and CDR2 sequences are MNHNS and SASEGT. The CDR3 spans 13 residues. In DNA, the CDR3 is TGTGCCAGCAGCCGGGACCTGAACACTGTAGCTTTCTTT. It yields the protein CASSRDLNTVAFF.

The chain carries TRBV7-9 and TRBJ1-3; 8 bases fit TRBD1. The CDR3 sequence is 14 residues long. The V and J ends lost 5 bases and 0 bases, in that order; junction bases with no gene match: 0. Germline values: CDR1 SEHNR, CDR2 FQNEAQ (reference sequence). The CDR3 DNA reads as TGTGCCAGCAGCCAGGGGGCCTCTGGAAACACCATATATTTT. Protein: CASSQGASGNTIYF.

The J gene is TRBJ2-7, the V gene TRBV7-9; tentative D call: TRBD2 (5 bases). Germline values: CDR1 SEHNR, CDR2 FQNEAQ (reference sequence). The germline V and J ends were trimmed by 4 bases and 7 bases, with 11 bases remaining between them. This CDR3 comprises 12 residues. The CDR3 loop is CASSSYGEEQYF. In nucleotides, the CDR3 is TGTGCCAGCAGCTCATACGGGGAAGAGCAGTACTTC.

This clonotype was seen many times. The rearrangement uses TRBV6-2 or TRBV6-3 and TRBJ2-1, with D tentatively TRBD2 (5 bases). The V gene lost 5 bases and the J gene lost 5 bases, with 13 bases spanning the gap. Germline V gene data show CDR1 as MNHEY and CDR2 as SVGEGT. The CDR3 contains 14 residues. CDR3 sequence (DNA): TGTGCCAGCAGTGACTACTCGCACCACAATGAGCAGTTCTTC. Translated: CASSDYSHHNEQFF.

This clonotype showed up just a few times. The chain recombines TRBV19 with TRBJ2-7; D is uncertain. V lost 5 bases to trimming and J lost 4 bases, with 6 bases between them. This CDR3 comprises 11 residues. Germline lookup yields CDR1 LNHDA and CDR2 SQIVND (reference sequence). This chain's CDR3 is CASSGFYEQYF. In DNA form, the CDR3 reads TGTGCCAGTAGTGGATTTTACGAGCAGTACTTC.

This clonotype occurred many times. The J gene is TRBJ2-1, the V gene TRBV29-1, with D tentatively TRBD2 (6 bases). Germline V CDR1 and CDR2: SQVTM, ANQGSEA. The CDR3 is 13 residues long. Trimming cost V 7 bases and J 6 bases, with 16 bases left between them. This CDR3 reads CSAAYLAPNEQFF. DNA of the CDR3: TGCAGCGCCGCATATCTAGCGCCCAATGAGCAGTTCTTC.

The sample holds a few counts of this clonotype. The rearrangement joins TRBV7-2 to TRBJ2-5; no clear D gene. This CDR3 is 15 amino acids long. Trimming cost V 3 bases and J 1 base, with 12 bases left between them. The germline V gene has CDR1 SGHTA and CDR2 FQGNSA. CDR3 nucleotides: TGTGCCAGCAGCTTGGGCTGGGCGGTCCAAGAGACCCAGTACTTC. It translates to CASSLGWAVQETQYF.

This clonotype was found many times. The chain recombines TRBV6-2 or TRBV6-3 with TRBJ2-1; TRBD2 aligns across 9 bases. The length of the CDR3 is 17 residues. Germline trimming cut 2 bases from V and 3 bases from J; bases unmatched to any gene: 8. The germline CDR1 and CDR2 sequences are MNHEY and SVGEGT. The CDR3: CASSYIPSGRNYNEQFF. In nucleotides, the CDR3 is TGTGCCAGCAGTTACATACCGAGCGGGAGGAACTACAATGAGCAGTTCTTC.

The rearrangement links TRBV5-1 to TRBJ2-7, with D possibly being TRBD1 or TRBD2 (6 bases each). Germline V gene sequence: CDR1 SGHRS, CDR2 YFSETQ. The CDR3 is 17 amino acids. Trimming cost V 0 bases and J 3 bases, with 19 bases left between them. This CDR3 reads CASSLAELERGDYEQYF. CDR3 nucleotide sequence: TGCGCCAGCAGCTTGGCCGAGTTGGAAAGGGGGGACTACGAGCAGTACTTC.

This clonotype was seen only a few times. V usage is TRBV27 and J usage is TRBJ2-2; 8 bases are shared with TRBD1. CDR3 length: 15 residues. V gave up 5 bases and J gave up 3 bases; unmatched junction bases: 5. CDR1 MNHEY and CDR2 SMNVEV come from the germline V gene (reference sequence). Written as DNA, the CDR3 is TGTGCCAGCAGTGTGGACAGGGTGGACACCGGGGAGCTGTTTTTT. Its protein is CASSVDRVDTGELFF.

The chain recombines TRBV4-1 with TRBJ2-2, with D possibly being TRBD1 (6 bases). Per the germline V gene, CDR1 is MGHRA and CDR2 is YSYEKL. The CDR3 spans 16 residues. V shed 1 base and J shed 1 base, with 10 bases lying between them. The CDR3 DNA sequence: TGCGCCAGCAGCCAAGTCGGACAGAAGAACACCGGGGAGCTGTTTTTT. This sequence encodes CASSQVGQKNTGELFF.

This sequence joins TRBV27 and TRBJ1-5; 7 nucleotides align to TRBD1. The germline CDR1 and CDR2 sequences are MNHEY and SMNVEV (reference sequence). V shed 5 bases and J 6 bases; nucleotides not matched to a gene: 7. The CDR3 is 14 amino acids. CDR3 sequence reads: CASSPTGFSQPQHF. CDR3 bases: TGTGCCAGCAGTCCGACAGGGTTCAGTCAGCCCCAGCATTTT.

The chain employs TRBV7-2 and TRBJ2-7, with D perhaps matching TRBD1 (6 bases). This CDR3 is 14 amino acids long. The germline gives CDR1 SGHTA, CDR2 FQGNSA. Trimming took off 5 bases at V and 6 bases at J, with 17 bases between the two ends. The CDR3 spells CASSHRESGREQYF. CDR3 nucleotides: TGTGCCAGCAGCCACAGGGAGTCCGGGCGCGAGCAGTACTTC. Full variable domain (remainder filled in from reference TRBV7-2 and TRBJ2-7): GAGVSQSPSNKVTEKGKDVELRCDPISGHTALYWYRQSLGQGLEFLIYFQGNSAPDKSGLPSDRFSAERTGGSVSTLTIQRTQQEDSAVYLCASSHRESGREQYFGPGTRLTVT.

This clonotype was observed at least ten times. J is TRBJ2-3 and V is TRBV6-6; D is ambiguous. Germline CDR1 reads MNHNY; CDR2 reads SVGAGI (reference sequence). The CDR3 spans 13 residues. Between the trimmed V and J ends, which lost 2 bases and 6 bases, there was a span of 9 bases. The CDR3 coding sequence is TGTGCCAGCAGTTACCGTTACTGGGATACGCAGTATTTT. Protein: CASSYRYWDTQYF.

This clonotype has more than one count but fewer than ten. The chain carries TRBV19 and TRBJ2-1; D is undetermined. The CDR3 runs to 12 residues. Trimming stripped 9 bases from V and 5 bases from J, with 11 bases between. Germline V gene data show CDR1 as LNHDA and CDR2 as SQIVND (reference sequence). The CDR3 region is CASTAWDNEQFF. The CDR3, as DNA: TGTGCCAGCACCGCTTGGGACAATGAGCAGTTCTTC. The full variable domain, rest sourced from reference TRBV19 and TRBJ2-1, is DGGITQSPKYLFRKEGQNVTLSCEQNLNHDAMYWYRQDPGQGLRLIYYSQIVNDFQKGDIAEGYSVSREKKESFPLTVTSAQKNPTAFYLCASTAWDNEQFFGPGTRLTVL.

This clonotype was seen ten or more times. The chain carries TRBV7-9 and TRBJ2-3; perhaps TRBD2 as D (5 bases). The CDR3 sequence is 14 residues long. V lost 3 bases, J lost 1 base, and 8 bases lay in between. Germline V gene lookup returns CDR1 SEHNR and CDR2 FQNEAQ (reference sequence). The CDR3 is CASSLRVGTDTQYF. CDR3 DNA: TGTGCCAGCAGCTTGCGGGTGGGCACAGATACGCAGTATTTT.

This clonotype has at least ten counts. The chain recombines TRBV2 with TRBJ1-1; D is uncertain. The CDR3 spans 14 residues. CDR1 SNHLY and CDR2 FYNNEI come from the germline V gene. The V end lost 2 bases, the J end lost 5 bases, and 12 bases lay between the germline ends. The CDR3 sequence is CASSEPVVGTEAFF. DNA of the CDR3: TGTGCCAGCAGTGAACCAGTGGTGGGGACTGAAGCTTTCTTT.

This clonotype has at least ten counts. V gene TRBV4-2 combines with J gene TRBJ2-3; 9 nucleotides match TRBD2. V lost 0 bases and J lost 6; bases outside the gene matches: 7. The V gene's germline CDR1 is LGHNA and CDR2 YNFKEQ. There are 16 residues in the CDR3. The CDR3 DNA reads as TGTGCCAGCAGCCAAGATGGGCGGGGGGGCGGCGATACGCAGTATTTT. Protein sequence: CASSQDGRGGGDTQYF.